The rows below give T cell receptor beta chains drawn from one sample of a study of PD-1 blockade in classical Hodgkin lymphoma. The data were produced by immunoSEQ multiplex PCR, yet TCRdb's version contains in-frame clones alone and is incomplete. The repertoire holds about 25,000 clones, with about 93% as singletons. Sequenced: peripheral blood mononuclear cells (PBMCs). The receptors derive from a human donor with classical Hodgkin lymphoma. Each CDR3 is given with its conserved first and last residue. A D gene is named only where the DNA matches it firmly. Clone size is not always given. Where it is, it says once, few, many or a class for expanded clones.

V gene	D gene	clone size	J gene	CDR3 DNA	CDR3 protein
TRBV5-1	-	-	TRBJ2-3	TGCGCCAGCAGCTTGGCCCCCCTTCCTCCAGATACGCAGTATTTT	CASSLAPLPPDTQYF
TRBV2	TRBD2	-	TRBJ2-2	TGTGCCAGCAGTGCCGGGACGGGAGGACTCGGGGAGCTGTTTTTT	CASSAGTGGLGELFF
TRBV5-1	-	once	TRBJ2-1	TGCGCCAGCAGCCGTGGTACGGCGTCACCCACTGAGTTCTTC	CASSRGTASPTEFF
TRBV4-3	TRBD1	once	TRBJ2-7	TGCGCCAGCAGCCAAGAACCTGTGGAACAGGGGGCTTTATACGAGCAGTACTTC	CASSQEPVEQGALYEQYF
TRBV18	TRBD2	-	TRBJ2-3	TGTGCCAGCTCAACTCGCCATGGGACTAGCGGACACACAGATACGCAGTATTTT	CASSTRHGTSGHTDTQYF
TRBV19	TRBD2	-	TRBJ2-2	TGTGCCAGTAGTGCCGACTCTAGCGGGAGAAACACCGGGGAGCTGTTTTTT	CASSADSSGRNTGELFF
TRBV7-2	TRBD1	-	TRBJ1-5	TGTGCCAGCAGTGACAGGGTGGGCAATCAGCCCCAGCATTTT	CASSDRVGNQPQHF
TRBV25-1	-	once	TRBJ2-3	TGTGCCAGCAGATACACAGATACGCAGTATTTT	CASRYTDTQYF
TRBV18	-	-	TRBJ1-5	TGTGCCAGCTCGCCGGGGACTTCTATCGATCAGCCCCAGCATTTT	CASSPGTSIDQPQHF
TRBV2	-	-	TRBJ1-4	TGTGCCAGCAGTGAAGACCTCCGGGGAGAACTGTTTTTT	CASSEDLRGELFF
TRBV15	-	-	TRBJ2-3	TGTGCCACCAGCAGAGATACCAAGCCCCGGGCCACAGATACGCAGTATTTT	CATSRDTKPRATDTQYF
TRBV7-2	TRBD2	few	TRBJ2-7	TGTGCCAGCAGCCCGACCGGGGCTAGCGGATACGAGCAGTACTTC	CASSPTGASGYEQYF
TRBV11-2	TRBD2	-	TRBJ2-2	TGTGCCAGCAGCTTATCCGTAGCGGGAGGGAGGACCGGGGAGCTGTTTTTT	CASSLSVAGGRTGELFF
TRBV15	-	-	TRBJ2-7	TGTGCCACCAGCAGATCTATGACAGTGGGATCCTACGAGCAGTACTTC	CATSRSMTVGSYEQYF
TRBV7-2	-	-	TRBJ1-2	TGTGCCAGCAGCTTAGGAGGCTATGGCTACACCTTC	CASSLGGYGYTF
TRBV6-6	-	once	TRBJ1-1	TGTGCCAGCAGGGGCACCGGGGTTCGGATCACTGAAGCTTTCTTT	CASRGTGVRITEAFF
TRBV19	TRBD2	once	TRBJ2-1	TGTGCCAGTAGTATTGGTCCCGGGGGGTCTCAAAATGAGCAGTTCTTC	CASSIGPGGSQNEQFF
TRBV28	TRBD2	-	TRBJ2-2	TGTGCCACCCGCCGGGGAGGGGTTAACACCGGGGAGCTGTTTTTT	CATRRGGVNTGELFF
TRBV30	-	-	TRBJ1-1	TGTGCCCACGGAGGGACTGAAGCTTTCTTT	CAHGGTEAFF
TRBV4-1	-	-	TRBJ1-5	TGCGCCAGCAGCCAAAACCCCATGGTTCAGCCCCAGCATTTT	CASSQNPMVQPQHF
TRBV5-4	TRBD1	-	TRBJ2-3	TGTGCCAGCAGTCACCCGACAGGGGGCAGGCTGAATACGCAGTATTTT	CASSHPTGGRLNTQYF
TRBV28	-	-	TRBJ1-5	TGTGCCAGCAGCATGGACGGGGATAGCAATCAGCCCCAGCATTTT	CASSMDGDSNQPQHF
TRBV5-4	-	-	TRBJ2-3	TGTGCCAGCAGCTCCAAGGGGCCCGGCACAGATACGCAGTATTTT	CASSSKGPGTDTQYF
TRBV7-9	-	-	TRBJ2-3	TGTGCCAGCAGCCCCGGACAGAAAACAGATACGCAGTATTTT	CASSPGQKTDTQYF
TRBV5-3	TRBD1	-	TRBJ1-5	TGTGCCAGAAGCTTCCGGGACAGTACTGTTAATAGCAATCAGCCCCAGCATTTT	CARSFRDSTVNSNQPQHF
TRBV11-2	-	-	TRBJ1-2	TGTGCCAGCATACGATTTACTCTAGGGGGAGGCTACACCTTC	CASIRFTLGGGYTF
TRBV25-1	-	-	TRBJ1-3	TGTGCCAGCAGCGACGGGACGGCTGGAAACACCATATATTTT	CASSDGTAGNTIYF
TRBV25-1	-	-	TRBJ1-2	TGTGCCAGCAGTGACTGGGGGCCTTACTATGGCTACACCTTC	CASSDWGPYYGYTF
TRBV6-1	-	-	TRBJ1-2	TGTGCCAGCAGTGAAGGTTTGCGGGGCTACACCTTC	CASSEGLRGYTF
TRBV18	-	-	TRBJ2-7	TGTGCCAGCTCGCCCAGGAGCTCCTACGAGCAGTACTTC	CASSPRSSYEQYF
TRBV7-3	TRBD2	-	TRBJ2-7	TGTGCCAGCAGCTTCTGGGGGACTAGCGAATCCCCTCGTAGGGCCTACGAGCAGTACTTC	CASSFWGTSESPRRAYEQYF
TRBV18	-	-	TRBJ2-2	TGTGCCAGCTCACCACGGCGGCTTCCGAACACCGGGGAGCTGTTTTTT	CASSPRRLPNTGELFF
TRBV19	-	few	TRBJ2-7	TGTGCCAGTAGTATAGAAGGGGAGAGGCACTACGAGCAGTACTTC	CASSIEGERHYEQYF
TRBV6-5	-	few	TRBJ2-6	TGTGCCAGCAGTTATTGGCCGGGGTCTGGGGCCAACGTCCTGACTTTC	CASSYWPGSGANVLTF
TRBV6-5	TRBD2	-	TRBJ2-7	TGTGCCAGCAGTCGCGGGAGGACCTACGAGCAGTACTTC	CASSRGRTYEQYF
TRBV2	-	-	TRBJ2-1	TGTGCCTCCCGGCCCTCCTCCTACAATGAGCAGTTCTTC	CASRPSSYNEQFF
TRBV6-5	TRBD1	once	TRBJ2-3	TGTGCCAGCAGGATGACAGGGGGCACAGATACGCAGTATTTT	CASRMTGGTDTQYF
TRBV11-2	-	-	TRBJ2-7	TGTGCCAGCAGCTTTATCGGACAGAGAACCTACGAGCAGTACTTC	CASSFIGQRTYEQYF
TRBV4-3	TRBD1	-	TRBJ1-4	TGCGCCAGCAGCCCCGGACAGGGCGTGGATGAAAAACTGTTTTTT	CASSPGQGVDEKLFF
TRBV6-5	TRBD2	once	TRBJ2-5	TGTGCCAGCAGGGGAGCCCTCGCGGGAGCTGGGACCCAGTACTTC	CASRGALAGAGTQYF
TRBV6-5	-	-	TRBJ1-1	TGTGCCAGCAGTTACTCCGGCGGATACATGAACACTGAAGCTTTCTTT	CASSYSGGYMNTEAFF
TRBV7-2	-	-	TRBJ2-3	TGTGCCAGCAGCTTTATTAACGGGAAGCTACGCACAGATACGCAGTATTTT	CASSFINGKLRTDTQYF
TRBV9	-	-	TRBJ1-6	TGTGCCAGCAGCGCCGGGCCAGAGAATTCACCCCTCCACTTT	CASSAGPENSPLHF
TRBV18	-	-	TRBJ1-4	TGTGCCAGCTCACCCACCGGCCCTGGCCGAATTCGAGAAAAACTGTTTTTT	CASSPTGPGRIREKLFF
TRBV5-1	-	-	TRBJ2-3	TGCGCCAGCACCCCTTCGTCCAGGGCGCGAGATACGCAGTATTTT	CASTPSSRARDTQYF
TRBV18	-	once	TRBJ1-2	TGTGCCAGCTCACCACGAAGGGACCGGAACTATGGCTACACCTTC	CASSPRRDRNYGYTF
TRBV4-1	-	-	TRBJ2-3	TGCGCCAGCAGCCAATGGGGTTTCGGGACAGATACGCAGTATTTT	CASSQWGFGTDTQYF
TRBV28	TRBD1	-	TRBJ2-4	TGTGCCAGCAGTTTCTCCGGGACAGGCCCTGGGAACATTCAGTACTTC	CASSFSGTGPGNIQYF
TRBV7-2	-	-	TRBJ2-3	TGTGCCAGCAGCTTAGGGACCGTTGGCTGGTATTTT	CASSLGTVGWYF
TRBV7-2	-	once	TRBJ1-6	TGTGCCAGCAGCTTAGAAACAGGGCCTAGACCCCTCCACTTT	CASSLETGPRPLHF
TRBV7-8	-	once	TRBJ2-7	TGTGCCAGCAGCCGAGGTGCGCTGTCCTACGAGCAGTACTTC	CASSRGALSYEQYF
TRBV7-6	TRBD1	-	TRBJ2-7	TGTGCCAGCAGCAAGACCCCCGGGACAGGGGTTTCCGAGCAGTACTTC	CASSKTPGTGVSEQYF
TRBV5-6	TRBD1	-	TRBJ1-1	TGTGCCAGCAGCTTGCTCCGGACAGGGGAGAAGTTGAACACTGAAGCTTTCTTT	CASSLLRTGEKLNTEAFF
TRBV10-3	-	-	TRBJ2-2	TGTGCCATCAGTCTGACTAGTATTGGCTCCGGGGAGCTGTTTTTT	CAISLTSIGSGELFF